This T cell receptor (beta chain) was observed in a study of blood T cell repertoires in COVID-19. Repertoires were generated with immunoSEQ multiplex PCR, while TCRdb's copy carries only in-frame clones and drops some. The repertoire includes 200,000 to 250,000 clones, 85% to 90% of them detected once, and approximately 10% sits in the top ten. Germline V gene lookup returns CDR1 SGHNT and CDR2 YYREEE (reference sequence). The V gene lost 0 bases and the J gene lost 9 bases, with 9 bases spanning the gap. This CDR3 spans 12 amino acids. This sequence was found in a woman in her fifties or sixties with COVID-19, enrolled during active disease. The chain is built from TRBV5-4 and TRBJ1-1; no clear D. Sequences were obtained from peripheral blood. This CDR3 is CASSLDRDKAFF. The DNA of the CDR3 is TGTGCCAGCAGCTTGGATAGAGACAAAGCTTTCTTT.